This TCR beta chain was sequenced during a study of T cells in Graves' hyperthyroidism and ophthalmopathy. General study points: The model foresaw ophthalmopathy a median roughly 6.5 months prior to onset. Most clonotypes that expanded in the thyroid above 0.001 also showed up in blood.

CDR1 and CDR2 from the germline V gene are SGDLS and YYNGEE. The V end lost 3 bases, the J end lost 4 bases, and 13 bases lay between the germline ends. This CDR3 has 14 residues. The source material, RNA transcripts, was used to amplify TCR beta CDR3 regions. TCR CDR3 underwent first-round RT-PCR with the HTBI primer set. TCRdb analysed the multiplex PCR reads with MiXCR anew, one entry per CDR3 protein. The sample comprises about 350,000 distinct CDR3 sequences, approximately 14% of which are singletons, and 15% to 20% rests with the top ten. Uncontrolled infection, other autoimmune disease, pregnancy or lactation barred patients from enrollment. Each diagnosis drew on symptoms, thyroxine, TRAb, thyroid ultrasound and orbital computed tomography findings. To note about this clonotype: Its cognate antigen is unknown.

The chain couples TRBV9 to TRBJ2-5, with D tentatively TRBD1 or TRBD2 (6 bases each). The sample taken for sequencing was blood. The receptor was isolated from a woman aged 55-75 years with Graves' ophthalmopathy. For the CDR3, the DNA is TGTGCCAGCAGCGAGGGGGGACGGCGAGAGACCCAGTACTTC. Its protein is CASSEGGRRETQYF.